This record looks at one T cell receptor (beta chain) sequence and its context. Here immunoSEQ multiplex PCR was the method, and the copy in TCRdb shows in-frame clones only, minus some. Of around 5,000 clones listed, 60% to 70% are singletons. The sample belongs to a study of OX40 agonist ivuxolimab in advanced cancers. Across the study: The eligibility criteria allowed prior anti-PD-1, anti-PD-L1 or anti-CTLA-4 therapy, and about 40% had some.

V was pared by 3 bases and J by 2 bases, with 13 bases of the junction left unmatched. Germline CDR1 and CDR2: MDHEN and SYDVKM. The CDR3 runs 18 residues. Sequencing was performed on CD4+ or CD8+ T cells sorted from blood, taken in a trial of the OX40 agonist ivuxolimab. This clonotype was obtained from an adult with an advanced solid tumor such as melanoma, head and neck, liver or kidney cancer. J is TRBJ2-3 and V is TRBV28, with 8 bases identical to TRBD1. The CDR3, as DNA: TGTGCCAGCAGTTTTGGGGTCGGGCAGGGGGCCAACACAGATACGCAGTATTTT. It encodes CASSFGVGQGANTDTQYF.